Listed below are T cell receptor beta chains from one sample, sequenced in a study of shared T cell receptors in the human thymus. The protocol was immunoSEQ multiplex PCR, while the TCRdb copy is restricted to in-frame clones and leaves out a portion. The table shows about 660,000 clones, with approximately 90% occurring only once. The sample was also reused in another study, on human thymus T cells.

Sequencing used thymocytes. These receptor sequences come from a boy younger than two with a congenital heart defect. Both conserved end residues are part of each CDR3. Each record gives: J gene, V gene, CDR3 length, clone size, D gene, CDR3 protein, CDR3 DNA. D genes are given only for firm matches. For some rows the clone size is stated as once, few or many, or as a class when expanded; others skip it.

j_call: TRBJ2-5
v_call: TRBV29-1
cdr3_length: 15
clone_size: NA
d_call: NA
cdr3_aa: CSVELVTGTQETQYF
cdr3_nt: TGCAGCGTTGAATTGGTGACAGGTACCCAAGAGACCCAGTACTTC

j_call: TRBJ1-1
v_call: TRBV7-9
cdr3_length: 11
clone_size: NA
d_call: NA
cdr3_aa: CASSQRGEAFF
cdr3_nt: TGTGCCAGCAGCCAACGGGGTGAAGCTTTCTTT

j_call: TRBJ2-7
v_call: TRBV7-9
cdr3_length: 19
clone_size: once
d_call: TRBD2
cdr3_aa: CASSLGEREGPIGSYEQYF
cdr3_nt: TGTGCCAGCAGCTTAGGCGAGCGGGAGGGACCTATCGGGTCCTACGAGCAGTACTTC

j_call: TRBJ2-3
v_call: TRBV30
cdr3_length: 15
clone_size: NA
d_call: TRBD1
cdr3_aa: CAWTRQGKDTDTQYF
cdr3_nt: TGTGCCTGGACCCGACAGGGAAAGGACACAGATACGCAGTATTTT

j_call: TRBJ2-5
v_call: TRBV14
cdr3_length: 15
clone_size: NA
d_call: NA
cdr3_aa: CASSPGLHSKETQYF
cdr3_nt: TGTGCCAGCAGCCCTGGACTCCATTCTAAAGAGACCCAGTACTTC

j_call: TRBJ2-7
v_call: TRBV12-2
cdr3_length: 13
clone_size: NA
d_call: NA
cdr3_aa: CASLVGGPYEQYF
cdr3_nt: TGTGCAAGTCTCGTGGGGGGTCCGTACGAGCAGTACTTC

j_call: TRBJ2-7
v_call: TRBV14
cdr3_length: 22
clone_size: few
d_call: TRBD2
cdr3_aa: CASSQGDTIEPGLAGAHDEQYF
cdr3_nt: TGTGCCAGCAGCCAAGGAGACACGATTGAGCCGGGACTAGCGGGAGCCCACGACGAGCAGTACTTC

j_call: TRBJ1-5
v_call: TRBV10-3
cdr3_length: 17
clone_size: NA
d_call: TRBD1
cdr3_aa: CAISDSLYRGRGQPQHF
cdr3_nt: TGTGCCATCAGTGATTCTCTTTACAGGGGCCGGGGTCAGCCCCAGCATTTT

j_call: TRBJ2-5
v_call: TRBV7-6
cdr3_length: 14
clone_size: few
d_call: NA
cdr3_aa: CASSRLVSQETQYF
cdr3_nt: TGTGCCAGCAGCCGACTAGTGTCCCAAGAGACCCAGTACTTC

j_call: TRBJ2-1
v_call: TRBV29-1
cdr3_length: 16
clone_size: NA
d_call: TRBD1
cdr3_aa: CSVETRGQGIYNEQFF
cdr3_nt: TGCAGCGTTGAAACTAGGGGACAGGGTATCTACAATGAGCAGTTCTTC

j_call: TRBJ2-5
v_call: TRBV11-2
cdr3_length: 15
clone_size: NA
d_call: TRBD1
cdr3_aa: CASSLGGTGRETQYF
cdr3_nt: TGTGCCAGCAGCTTAGGCGGGACAGGGAGGGAGACCCAGTACTTC

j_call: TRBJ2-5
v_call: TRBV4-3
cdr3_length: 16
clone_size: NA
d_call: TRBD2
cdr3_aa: CASSQGTGTKKETQYF
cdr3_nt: TGCGCCAGCAGCCAAGGGACCGGGACTAAGAAAGAGACCCAGTACTTC

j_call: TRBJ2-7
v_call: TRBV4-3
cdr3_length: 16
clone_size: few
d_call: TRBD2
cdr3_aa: CASSPGLAGEPGEQYF
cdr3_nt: TGCGCCAGCAGCCCCGGGCTAGCGGGGGAACCGGGGGAGCAGTACTTC

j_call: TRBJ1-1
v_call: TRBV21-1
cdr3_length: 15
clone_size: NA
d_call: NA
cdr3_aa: CASTFGAGKNTEAFF
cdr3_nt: TGTGCCAGCACATTTGGGGCAGGGAAGAACACTGAAGCTTTCTTT

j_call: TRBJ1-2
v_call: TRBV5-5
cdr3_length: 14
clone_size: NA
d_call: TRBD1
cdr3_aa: CASTGTGEGYGYTF
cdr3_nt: TGTGCCAGCACCGGGACAGGGGAGGGGTATGGCTACACCTTC

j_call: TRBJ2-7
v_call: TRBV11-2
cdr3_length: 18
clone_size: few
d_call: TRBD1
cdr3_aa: CASSLSSLRGTGNYEQYF
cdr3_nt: TGTGCCAGCAGCTTATCATCCCTGCGCGGGACAGGGAACTACGAGCAGTACTTC

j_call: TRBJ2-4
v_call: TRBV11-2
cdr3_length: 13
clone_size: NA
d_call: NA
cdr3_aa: CASSHWAKNIQYF
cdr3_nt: TGTGCCAGCAGCCACTGGGCCAAAAACATTCAGTACTTC

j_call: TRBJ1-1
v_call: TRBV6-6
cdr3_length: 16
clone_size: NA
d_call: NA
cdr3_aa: CATYLSGGRMNTEAFF
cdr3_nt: TGTGCCACCTACCTTTCCGGAGGACGGATGAACACTGAAGCTTTCTTT

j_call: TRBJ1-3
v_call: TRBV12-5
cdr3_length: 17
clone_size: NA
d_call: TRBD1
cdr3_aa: CASGKERDRGSGNTIYF
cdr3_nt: TGTGCTAGTGGTAAAGAACGGGACAGAGGCTCTGGAAACACCATATATTTT

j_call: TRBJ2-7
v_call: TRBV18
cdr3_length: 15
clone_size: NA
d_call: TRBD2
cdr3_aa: CASSPRTSGSLEQYF
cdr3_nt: TGTGCCAGCTCACCACGCACTAGCGGGAGTCTTGAGCAGTACTTC

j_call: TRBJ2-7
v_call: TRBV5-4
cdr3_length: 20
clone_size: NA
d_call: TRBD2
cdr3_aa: CASSSHTGTSGPPGFYEQYF
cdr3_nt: TGTGCCAGCAGCTCACATACCGGGACTAGCGGCCCGCCGGGTTTCTACGAGCAGTACTTC

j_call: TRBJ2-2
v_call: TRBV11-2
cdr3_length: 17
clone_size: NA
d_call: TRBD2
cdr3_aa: CASSFIWPLAGDGELFF
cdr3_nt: TGTGCCAGCAGCTTTATATGGCCGCTAGCGGGGGACGGGGAGCTGTTTTTT

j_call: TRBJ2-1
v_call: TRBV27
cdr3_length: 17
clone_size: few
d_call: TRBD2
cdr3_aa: CASSPGLAGDLRNEQFF
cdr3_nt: TGTGCCAGCAGTCCCGGACTAGCGGGAGATCTTCGGAATGAGCAGTTCTTC

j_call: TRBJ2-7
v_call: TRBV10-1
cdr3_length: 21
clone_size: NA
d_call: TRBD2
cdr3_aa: CASSGFSELAGPALTTYEQYF
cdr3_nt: TGCGCCAGCAGCGGTTTCTCTGAACTAGCGGGACCTGCCCTTACTACCTACGAGCAGTACTTC

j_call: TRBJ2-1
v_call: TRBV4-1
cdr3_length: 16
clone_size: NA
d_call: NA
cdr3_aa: CASSQARLEGRNEQFF
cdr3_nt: TGCGCCAGCAGCCAAGCCAGGCTAGAGGGCAGGAATGAGCAGTTCTTC

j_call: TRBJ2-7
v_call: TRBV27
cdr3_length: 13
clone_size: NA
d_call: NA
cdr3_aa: CASSPHSSVEQYF
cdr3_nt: TGTGCCAGCAGTCCTCACTCCTCGGTGGAGCAGTACTTC

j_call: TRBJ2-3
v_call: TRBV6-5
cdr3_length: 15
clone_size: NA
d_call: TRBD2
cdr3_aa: CASRELAGGRDTQYF
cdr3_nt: TGTGCCAGCAGGGAACTAGCGGGGGGACGAGATACGCAGTATTTT

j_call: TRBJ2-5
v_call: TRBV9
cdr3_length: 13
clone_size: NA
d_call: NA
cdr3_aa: CASSPSYQETQYF
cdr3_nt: TGTGCCAGCAGCCCGTCGTACCAAGAGACCCAGTACTTC

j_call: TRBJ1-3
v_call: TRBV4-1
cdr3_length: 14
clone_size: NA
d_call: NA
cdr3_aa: CASSPGRVGNTIYF
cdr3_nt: TGCGCCAGCAGCCCCGGGAGGGTTGGAAACACCATATATTTT

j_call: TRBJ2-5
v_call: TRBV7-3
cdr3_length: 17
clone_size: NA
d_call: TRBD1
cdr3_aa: CASSPLGTGGLQETQYF
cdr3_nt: TGTGCCAGCAGCCCACTTGGGACAGGGGGTCTCCAAGAGACCCAGTACTTC

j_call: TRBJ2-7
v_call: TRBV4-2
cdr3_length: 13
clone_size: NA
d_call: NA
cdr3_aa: CASSHPGADEQYF
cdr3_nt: TGTGCCAGCAGCCATCCAGGGGCAGATGAGCAGTACTTC